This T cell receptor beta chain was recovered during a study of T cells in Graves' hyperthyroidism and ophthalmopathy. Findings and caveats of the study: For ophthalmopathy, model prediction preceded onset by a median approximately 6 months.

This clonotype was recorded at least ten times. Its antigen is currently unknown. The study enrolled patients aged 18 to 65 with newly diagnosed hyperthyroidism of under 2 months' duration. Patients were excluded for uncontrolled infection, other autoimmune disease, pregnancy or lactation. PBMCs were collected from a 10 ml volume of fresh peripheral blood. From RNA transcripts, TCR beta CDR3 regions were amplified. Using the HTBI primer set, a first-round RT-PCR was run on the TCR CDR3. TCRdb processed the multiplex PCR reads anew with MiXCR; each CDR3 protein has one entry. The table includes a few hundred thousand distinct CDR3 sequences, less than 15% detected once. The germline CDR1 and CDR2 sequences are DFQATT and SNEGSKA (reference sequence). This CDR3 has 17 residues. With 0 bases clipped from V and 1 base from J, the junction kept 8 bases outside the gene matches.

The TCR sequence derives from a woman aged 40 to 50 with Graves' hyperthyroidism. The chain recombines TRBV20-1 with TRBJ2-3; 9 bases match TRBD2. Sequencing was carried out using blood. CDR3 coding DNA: TGCAGTGCTAGAGATCCTGGGCTAGCGGGGCGCACAGATACGCAGTATTTT. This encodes CSARDPGLAGRTDTQYF.